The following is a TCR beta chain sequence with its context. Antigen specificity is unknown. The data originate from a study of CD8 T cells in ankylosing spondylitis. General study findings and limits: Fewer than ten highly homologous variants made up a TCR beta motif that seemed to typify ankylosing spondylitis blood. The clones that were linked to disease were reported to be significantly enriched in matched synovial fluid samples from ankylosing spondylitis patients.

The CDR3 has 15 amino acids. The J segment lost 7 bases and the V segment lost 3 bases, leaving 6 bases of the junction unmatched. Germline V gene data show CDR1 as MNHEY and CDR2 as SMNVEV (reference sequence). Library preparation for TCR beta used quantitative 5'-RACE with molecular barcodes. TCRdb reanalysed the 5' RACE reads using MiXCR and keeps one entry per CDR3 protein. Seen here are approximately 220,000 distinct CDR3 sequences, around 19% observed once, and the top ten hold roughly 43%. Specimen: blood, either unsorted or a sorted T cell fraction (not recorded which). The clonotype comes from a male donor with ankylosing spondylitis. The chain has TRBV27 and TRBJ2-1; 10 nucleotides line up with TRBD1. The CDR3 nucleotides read TGTGCCAGCAGTTTTGGGACAGGGGAAAGTAATGAGCAGTTCTTC. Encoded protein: CASSFGTGESNEQFF.